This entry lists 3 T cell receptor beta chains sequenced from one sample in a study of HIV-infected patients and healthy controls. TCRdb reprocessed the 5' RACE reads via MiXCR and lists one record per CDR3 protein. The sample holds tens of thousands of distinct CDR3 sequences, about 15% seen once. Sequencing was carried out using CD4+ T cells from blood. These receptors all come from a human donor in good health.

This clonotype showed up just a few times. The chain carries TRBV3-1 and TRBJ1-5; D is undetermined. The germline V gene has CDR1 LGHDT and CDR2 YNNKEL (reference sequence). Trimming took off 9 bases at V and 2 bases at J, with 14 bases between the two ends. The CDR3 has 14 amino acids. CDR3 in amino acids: CASQAGVGNQPQHF. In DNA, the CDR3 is TGTGCCAGTCAAGCGGGTGTGGGCAATCAGCCCCAGCATTTT.

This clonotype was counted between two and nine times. This CDR3 reads CASSPRGQAGNTEAFF. In nucleotides, the CDR3 is TGTGCCAGCAGCCCGCGGGGGCAGGCAGGGAACACTGAAGCTTTCTTT. This rearrangement joins TRBV3-1 to TRBJ1-1; tentative D call: TRBD1 (6 bases). The CDR3 length is 16 residues. Per the germline V gene, CDR1 is LGHDT and CDR2 is YNNKEL (reference sequence). The V end was cut by 4 bases, the J end by 1 base, with 16 bases between.

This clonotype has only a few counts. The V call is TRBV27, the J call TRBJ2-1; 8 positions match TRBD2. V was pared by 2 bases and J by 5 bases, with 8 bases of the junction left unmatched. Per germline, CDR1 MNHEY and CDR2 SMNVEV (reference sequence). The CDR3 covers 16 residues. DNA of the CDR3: TGTGCCAGCAGTTTAGTGGGGACTAGTGGGAACAATGAGCAGTTCTTC. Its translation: CASSLVGTSGNNEQFF.